This entry lists 13 T cell receptor beta chains sequenced from one sample in a study of cytomegalovirus exposure and HLA in healthy donors. It was with 60 Vbeta and 13 Jbeta primers that the PCR ran. TCRdb's copy holds only in-frame clones and misses some; the assay was immunoSEQ multiplex PCR. The data contain around 250,000 clones, about 93% of them singletons. The specimen was PBMCs. These receptors all come from a girl aged 2-15 years in good health and CMV-seronegative.

The gene calls are TRBV6-5 and TRBJ1-2; no clear D gene. Trimming stripped 0 bases from V and 3 bases from J, with 11 bases between. Germline CDR1 and CDR2: MNHEY and SVGAGI. The CDR3 runs 15 residues. For the CDR3, the DNA is TGTGCCAGCAGTTACTCCACGCTTACTTACTATGGCTACACCTTC. Protein sequence: CASSYSTLTYYGYTF.

V and J are TRBV5-4 and TRBJ1-1, with no clear D. V gave up 1 base and J gave up 2 bases, with 12 bases separating them. The CDR3 has 15 amino acids. Germline values: CDR1 SGHNT, CDR2 YYREEE (reference sequence). The CDR3 loop is CASSLYQVRNTEAFF. CDR3 nucleotides: TGTGCCAGCAGCTTGTACCAGGTCAGAAACACTGAAGCTTTCTTT.

The rearrangement uses TRBV10-3 and TRBJ1-3; D gene unclear. Germline V lookup: CDR1 ENHRY, CDR2 SYGVKD. The V end was cut by 5 bases, the J end by 2 bases, with 13 bases between. The CDR3 contains 15 residues. CDR3 protein: CAISSGPGTGNTIYF. CDR3 bases: TGTGCCATCAGTTCGGGCCCGGGGACTGGAAACACCATATATTTT.

The rearrangement joins TRBV11-3 to TRBJ1-1; D call uncertain. Germline V gene lookup returns CDR1 SGHNT and CDR2 YENEEA. The CDR3 runs to 15 residues. The V end lost 1 base, the J end lost 0 bases, and 9 bases lay between the germline ends. CDR3 sequence reads: CASSLGVGVNTEAFF. DNA of the CDR3: TGTGCCAGCAGCTTAGGGGTGGGAGTGAACACTGAAGCTTTCTTT.

This clone is a singleton in its sample. The V gene is TRBV2, the J gene TRBJ1-5; D is ambiguous. The CDR3 has 12 amino acids. Germline CDR1 and CDR2: SNHLY and FYNNEI. Trimming took 4 bases from V and 9 from J, leaving 10 bases between them. CDR3 DNA sequence: TGTGCCAGCAGTGGGGCCGAAGGGCCCCAGCATTTT. Translated: CASSGAEGPQHF. The full variable domain, its missing parts supplied by reference TRBV2 and TRBJ1-5, is EPEVTQTPSHQVTQMGQEVILRCVPISNHLYFYWYRQILGQKVEFLVSFYNNEISEKSEIFDDQFSVERPDGSNFTLKIRSTKLEDSAMYFCASSGAEGPQHFGDGTRLSIL.

The gene calls are TRBV6-5 and TRBJ2-3; a weak D match, TRBD1 (6 bases). Germline CDR1 and CDR2: MNHEY and SVGAGI. The germline V and J ends were trimmed by 3 bases and 4 bases, with 17 bases remaining between them. The CDR3 covers 16 residues. In DNA, the CDR3 is TGTGCCAGCAGTTATCGAGTAGGGGGTTCTTCAGATACGCAGTATTTT. It yields the protein CASSYRVGGSSDTQYF.

The rearrangement uses TRBV11-2 and TRBJ2-5, with 9 bases identical to TRBD2. The CDR3 runs to 16 residues. Germline CDR1 is SGHAT and CDR2 is FQNNGV. V lost 5 bases and J lost 4; bases outside the gene matches: 11. The CDR3 protein is CASSRDSISGGETQYF. CDR3 sequence (DNA): TGTGCCAGCAGCCGAGATTCGATTAGCGGGGGAGAGACCCAGTACTTC. The full variable domain, in which reference TRBV11-2 and TRBJ2-5 provide the parts outside the CDR3, is EAGVAQSPRYKIIEKRQSVAFWCNPISGHATLYWYQQILGQGPKLLIQFQNNGVVDDSQLPKDRFSAERLKGVDSTLKIQPAKLEDSAVYLCASSRDSISGGETQYFGPGTRLLVL.

The chain couples TRBV5-8 to TRBJ1-1; maybe TRBD1 (6 bases). Germline loops: CDR1 SGHTS, CDR2 YDEGEE. This CDR3 comprises 15 residues. Trimming removed 2 bases at V and 1 base at J, with 12 bases between. This chain's CDR3 is CASSFPDRPNTEAFF. CDR3 nucleotide sequence: TGTGCCAGCAGCTTCCCCGACAGGCCGAACACTGAAGCTTTCTTT.

The V call is TRBV30, the J call TRBJ2-1; TRBD2 matches 12 bases. V was pared by 4 bases and J by 7 bases, with 5 bases of the junction left unmatched. The CDR3 runs to 14 residues. CDR1 is GTSNPN, CDR2 SVGIG, per germline (reference sequence). CDR3 amino acids: CAWTSGGAGNEQFF. The CDR3 bases are TGTGCCTGGACTAGCGGGGGGGCCGGGAATGAGCAGTTCTTC.

The V gene is TRBV30, the J gene TRBJ2-1; 7 bases are a match to TRBD1. V lost 6 bases and J lost 0; bases outside the gene matches: 8. In germline, CDR1 is GTSNPN, CDR2 SVGIG (reference sequence). The CDR3 runs 15 residues. The CDR3 loop is CACKRTGHSYNEQFF. The CDR3 coding sequence is TGTGCCTGCAAACGGACAGGTCACTCCTACAATGAGCAGTTCTTC.

This clone was detected only once. The chain couples TRBV5-4 to TRBJ1-2; no clear D. From germline, CDR1 is SGHNT and CDR2 YYREEE (reference sequence). The CDR3 spans 16 residues. The germline V and J ends were trimmed by 0 bases and 4 bases, with 16 bases remaining between them. This CDR3 reads CASSLAGFATFYGYTF. As DNA, the CDR3 is TGTGCCAGCAGCTTGGCCGGGTTCGCAACTTTCTATGGCTACACCTTC.

This chain connects TRBV7-9 to TRBJ2-4, with 13 bases that match TRBD2. Trimming took 4 bases from V and 7 from J; bases not matched to a gene: 7. Germline-derived CDR1 and CDR2 are SEHNR and FQNEAQ (reference sequence). The CDR3 has 16 residues. In nucleotides, the CDR3 is TGTGCCAGCAGCTCCGGACTAGCGGGGGTCGGGAACATTCAGTACTTC. The encoded protein is CASSSGLAGVGNIQYF.

This clone appeared once. The chain uses TRBV6-5 and TRBJ2-3, with D perhaps TRBD1 (5 bases). V lost 2 bases, J lost 0 bases, and 12 bases lay in between. This CDR3 contains 16 residues. In germline, CDR1 is MNHEY, CDR2 SVGAGI. CDR3 protein: CASSYKIRASTDTQYF. CDR3 coding DNA: TGTGCCAGCAGTTACAAAATCAGGGCCAGCACAGATACGCAGTATTTT.